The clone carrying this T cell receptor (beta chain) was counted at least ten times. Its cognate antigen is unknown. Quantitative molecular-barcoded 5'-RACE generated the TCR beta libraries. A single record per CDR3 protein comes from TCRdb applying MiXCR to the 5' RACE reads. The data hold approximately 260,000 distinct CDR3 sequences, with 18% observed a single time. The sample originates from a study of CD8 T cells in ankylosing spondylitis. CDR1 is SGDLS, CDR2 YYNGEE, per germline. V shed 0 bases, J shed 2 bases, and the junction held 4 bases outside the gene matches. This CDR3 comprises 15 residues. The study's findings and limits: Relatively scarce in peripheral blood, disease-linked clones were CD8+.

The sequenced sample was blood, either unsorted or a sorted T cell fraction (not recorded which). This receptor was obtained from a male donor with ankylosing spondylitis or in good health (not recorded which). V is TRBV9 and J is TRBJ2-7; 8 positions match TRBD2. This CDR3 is CASSVEGSGAYEQYF. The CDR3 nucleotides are TGTGCCAGCAGCGTAGAAGGTAGCGGGGCCTACGAGCAGTACTTC.